This TCR beta chain emerged from a study of cytomegalovirus exposure and HLA in healthy donors. The CDR3 spans 14 residues. Germline V gene lookup returns CDR1 SGHRS and CDR2 YFSETQ. Trimming took 1 base from V and 6 from J, leaving 11 bases between them. Use of 60 Vbeta and 13 Jbeta primers characterized the PCR. Data came from immunoSEQ multiplex PCR; TCRdb stores just in-frame clones and leaves some out. This sample carries fewer than 250,000 clones, 70% to 75% of them seen once, and the ten largest clones take over 4%. As concerns this clone: Antigen specificity is unknown.

General observations from the study: Reports showed the classifier diagnosing cytomegalovirus status with high specificity and sensitivity.

Sequencing was carried out using PBMCs. This TCR came from a man younger than 45 in good health and CMV-seropositive. This chain connects TRBV5-1 to TRBJ2-1; unclear D gene. CDR3 protein: CASSLQPPGNEQFF. The CDR3 DNA follows: TGCGCCAGCAGCTTGCAGCCCCCGGGCAATGAGCAGTTCTTC. Full variable domain (remainder filled in from reference TRBV5-1 and TRBJ2-1): KAGVTQTPRYLIKTRGQQVTLSCSPISGHRSVSWYQQTPGQGLQFLFEYFSETQRNKGNFPGRFSGRQFSNSRSEMNVSTLELGDSALYLCASSLQPPGNEQFFGPGTRLTVL.